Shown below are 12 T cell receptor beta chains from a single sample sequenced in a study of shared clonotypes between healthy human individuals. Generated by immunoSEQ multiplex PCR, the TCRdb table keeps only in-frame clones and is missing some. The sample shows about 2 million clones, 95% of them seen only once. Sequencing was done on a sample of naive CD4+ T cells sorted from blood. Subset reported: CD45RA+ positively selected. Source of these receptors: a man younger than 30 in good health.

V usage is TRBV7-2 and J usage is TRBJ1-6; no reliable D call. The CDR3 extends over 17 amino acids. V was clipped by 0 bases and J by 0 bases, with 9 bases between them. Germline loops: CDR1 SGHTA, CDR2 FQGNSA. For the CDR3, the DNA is TGTGCCAGCAGCTTAGCCATCCAGAGCTCCTATAATTCACCCCTCCACTTT. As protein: CASSLAIQSSYNSPLHF. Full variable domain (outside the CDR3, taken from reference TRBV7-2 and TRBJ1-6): GAGVSQSPSNKVTEKGKDVELRCDPISGHTALYWYRQSLGQGLEFLIYFQGNSAPDKSGLPSDRFSAERTGGSVSTLTIQRTQQEDSAVYLCASSLAIQSSYNSPLHFGNGTRLTVT.

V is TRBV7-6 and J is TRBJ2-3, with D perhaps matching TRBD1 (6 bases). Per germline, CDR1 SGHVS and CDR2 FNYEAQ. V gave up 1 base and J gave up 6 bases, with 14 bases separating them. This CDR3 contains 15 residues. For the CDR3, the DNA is TGTGCCAGCAGCTTAGTTATAGCAGGGGTGGATACGCAGTATTTT. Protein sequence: CASSLVIAGVDTQYF.

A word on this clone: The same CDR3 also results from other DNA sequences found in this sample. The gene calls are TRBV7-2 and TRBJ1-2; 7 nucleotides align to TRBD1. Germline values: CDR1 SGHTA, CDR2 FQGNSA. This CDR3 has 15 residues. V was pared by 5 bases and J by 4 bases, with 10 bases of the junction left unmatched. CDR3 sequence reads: CASSLRQGSLYGYTF. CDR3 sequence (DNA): TGTGCCAGCAGCCTCCGACAGGGATCCCTCTATGGCTACACCTTC. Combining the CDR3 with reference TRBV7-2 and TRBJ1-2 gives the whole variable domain GAGVSQSPSNKVTEKGKDVELRCDPISGHTALYWYRQSLGQGLEFLIYFQGNSAPDKSGLPSDRFSAERTGGSVSTLTIQRTQQEDSAVYLCASSLRQGSLYGYTFGSGTRLTVV.

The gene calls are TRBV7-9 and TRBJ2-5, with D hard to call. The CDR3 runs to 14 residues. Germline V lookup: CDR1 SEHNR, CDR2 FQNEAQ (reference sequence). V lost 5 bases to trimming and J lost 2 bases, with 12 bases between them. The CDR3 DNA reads TGTGCCAGCAGCCAACCCCTCCTGCAAGAGACCCAGTACTTC. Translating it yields CASSQPLLQETQYF.

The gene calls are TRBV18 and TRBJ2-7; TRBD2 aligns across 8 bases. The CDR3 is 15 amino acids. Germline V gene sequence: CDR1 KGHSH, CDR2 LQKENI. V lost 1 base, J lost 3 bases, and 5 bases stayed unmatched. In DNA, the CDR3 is TGTGCCAGCTCACCACTGAGCGGGAGTGTCTACGAGCAGTACTTC. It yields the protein CASSPLSGSVYEQYF.

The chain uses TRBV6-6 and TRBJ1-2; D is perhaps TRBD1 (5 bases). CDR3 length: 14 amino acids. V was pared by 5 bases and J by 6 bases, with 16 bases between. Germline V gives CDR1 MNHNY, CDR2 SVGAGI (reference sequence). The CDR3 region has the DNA TGTGCCAGCAGTGTTGCAGGGCCCATCGATGGCTACACCTTC. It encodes CASSVAGPIDGYTF.

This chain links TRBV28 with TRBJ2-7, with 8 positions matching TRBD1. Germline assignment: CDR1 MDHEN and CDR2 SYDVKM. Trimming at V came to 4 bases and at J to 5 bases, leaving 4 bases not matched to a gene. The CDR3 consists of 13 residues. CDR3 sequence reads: CASSSGQGHEQYF. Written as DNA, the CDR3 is TGTGCCAGCAGTTCCGGACAGGGCCACGAGCAGTACTTC.

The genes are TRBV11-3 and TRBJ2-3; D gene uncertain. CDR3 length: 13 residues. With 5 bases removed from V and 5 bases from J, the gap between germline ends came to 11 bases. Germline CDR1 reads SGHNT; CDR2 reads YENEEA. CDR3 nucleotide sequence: TGTGCCAGCAGCGGGCCCCGAGGAGATACGCAGTATTTT. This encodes CASSGPRGDTQYF. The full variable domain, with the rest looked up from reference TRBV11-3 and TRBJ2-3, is EAGVVQSPRYKIIEKKQPVAFWCNPISGHNTLYWYLQNLGQGPELLIRYENEEAVDDSQLPKDRFSAERLKGVDSTLKIQPAELGDSAVYLCASSGPRGDTQYFGPGTRLTVL.

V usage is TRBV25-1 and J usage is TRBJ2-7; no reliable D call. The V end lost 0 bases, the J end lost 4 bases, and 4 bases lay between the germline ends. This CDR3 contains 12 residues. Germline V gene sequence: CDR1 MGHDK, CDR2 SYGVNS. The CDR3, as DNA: TGTGCCAGCAGTGAATACCAGTACGAGCAGTACTTC. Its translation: CASSEYQYEQYF.

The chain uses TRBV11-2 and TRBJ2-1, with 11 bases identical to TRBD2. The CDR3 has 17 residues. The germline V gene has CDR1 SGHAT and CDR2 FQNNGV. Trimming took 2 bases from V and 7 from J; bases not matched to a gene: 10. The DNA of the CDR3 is TGTGCCAGCAGCTTAAGGGGTAGCGGGAGGGGGTTTAATGAGCAGTTCTTC. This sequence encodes CASSLRGSGRGFNEQFF. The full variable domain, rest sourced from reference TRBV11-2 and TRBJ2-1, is EAGVAQSPRYKIIEKRQSVAFWCNPISGHATLYWYQQILGQGPKLLIQFQNNGVVDDSQLPKDRFSAERLKGVDSTLKIQPAKLEDSAVYLCASSLRGSGRGFNEQFFGPGTRLTVL.

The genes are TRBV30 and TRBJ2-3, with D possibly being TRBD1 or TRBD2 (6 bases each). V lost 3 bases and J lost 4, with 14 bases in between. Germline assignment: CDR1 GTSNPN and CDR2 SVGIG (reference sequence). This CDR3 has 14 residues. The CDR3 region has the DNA TGTGCCTGGAGCCTAGACGGGGGCCCAGATACGCAGTATTTT. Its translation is CAWSLDGGPDTQYF.

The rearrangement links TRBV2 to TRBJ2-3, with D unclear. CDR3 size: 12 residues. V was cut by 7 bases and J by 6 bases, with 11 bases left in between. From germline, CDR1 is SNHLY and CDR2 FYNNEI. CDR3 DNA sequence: TGTGCCAGCACTAGATTAGGGGATACGCAGTATTTT. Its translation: CASTRLGDTQYF.